The next 16 T cell receptor beta chains were all read from a single sample in a study of blood T cell repertoires in COVID-19. Only in-frame clones appear in the TCRdb table, and some are missing; sequencing was by immunoSEQ multiplex PCR. The table lists under 150,000 clones, about four fifths of them singletons. Sequencing input: peripheral blood. The source is a man older than 75 with active or convalescent COVID-19.

The V call is TRBV5-1, the J call TRBJ2-2; 9 bases align to TRBD2. Per the germline V gene, CDR1 is SGHRS and CDR2 is YFSETQ. Trimming took 2 bases from V and 3 from J; bases not matched to a gene: 2. This CDR3 spans 15 amino acids. CDR3 residues: CASSFSGGDTGELFF. Here the CDR3 DNA reads TGCGCCAGCAGCTTTAGCGGGGGAGACACCGGGGAGCTGTTTTTT. Combining the CDR3 with reference TRBV5-1 and TRBJ2-2 gives the whole variable domain KAGVTQTPRYLIKTRGQQVTLSCSPISGHRSVSWYQQTPGQGLQFLFEYFSETQRNKGNFPGRFSGRQFSNSRSEMNVSTLELGDSALYLCASSFSGGDTGELFFGEGSRLTVL.

The V and J genes are TRBV5-6 and TRBJ1-1; 9 positions match TRBD1. Germline CDR1 reads SGHDT; CDR2 reads YYEEEE. The CDR3 contains 15 residues. V dropped 3 bases and J dropped 5; count of bases not matched to a gene: 8. The CDR3 DNA follows: TGTGCCAGCAGCTATGGGACAGGGCTAGGGACTGAAGCTTTCTTT. Amino acid sequence: CASSYGTGLGTEAFF.

The V gene is TRBV10-3, the J gene TRBJ1-2, with TRBD1 matching 10 bases. Germline V lookup: CDR1 ENHRY, CDR2 SYGVKD. V shed 5 bases and J 4 bases; nucleotides not matched to a gene: 4. This CDR3 contains 14 residues. CDR3 protein: CAISPGTGVYGYTF. The CDR3 bases are TGTGCCATCAGTCCCGGGACAGGGGTCTATGGCTACACCTTC.

The chain joins TRBV11-2 to TRBJ1-1; D uncertain. Trimming pared 5 bases from V and 4 bases from J, leaving 5 bases between. Germline V gene lookup returns CDR1 SGHAT and CDR2 FQNNGV. The CDR3 is made up of 11 amino acids. CDR3 sequence: CASSPFTEAFF. The CDR3 DNA is TGTGCCAGCAGCCCCTTCACTGAAGCTTTCTTT.

The gene calls are TRBV28 and TRBJ1-2; no firm D call. The CDR3 totals 13 residues. Between the trimmed V and J ends, which lost 7 bases and 3 bases, there was a span of 12 bases. Germline CDR1 MDHEN, CDR2 SYDVKM. CDR3 sequence reads: CASISAGDYGYTF. The CDR3 nucleotides read TGTGCCAGCATATCTGCGGGCGACTATGGCTACACCTTC.

This rearrangement joins TRBV5-6 to TRBJ2-7, with 12 bases that match TRBD2. The J segment lost 6 bases and the V segment lost 4 bases, leaving 8 bases of the junction unmatched. This CDR3 has 15 residues. Looked up from germline, CDR1 is SGHDT and CDR2 is YYEEEE. The CDR3 spells CASSRSLAGGLEQYF. In nucleotides, the CDR3 is TGTGCCAGCAGCCGGAGTCTAGCGGGGGGGCTCGAGCAGTACTTC.

This clone was recorded once. This chain uses TRBV7-8 with TRBJ2-1; 8 bases line up with TRBD2. Looked up from germline, CDR1 is SGHVS and CDR2 is FQNEAQ. Trimming took 1 base from V and 12 from J; bases not matched to a gene: 5. The CDR3 runs 13 residues. The DNA of the CDR3 is TGTGCCAGCAGCTTAGAATCGGGGGGGTGGCAGTTCTTC. This sequence encodes CASSLESGGWQFF.

In this sample, this clone turned up a few times. The rearrangement joins TRBV24-1 to TRBJ2-5, with 8 bases fitting TRBD1. Looked up from germline, CDR1 is KGHDR and CDR2 is SFDVKD. V gave up 3 bases and J gave up 4 bases; unmatched junction bases: 6. CDR3 length: 15 residues. CDR3 DNA: TGTGCCACCAGTGATGCCAGGGGGCCGGGAGAGACCCAGTACTTC. Protein sequence: CATSDARGPGETQYF.

The CDR3 loop reads CASSAPGSYEQYF. Written as DNA, the CDR3 is TGTGCCAGCAGCGCCCCCGGGTCCTACGAGCAGTACTTC. This chain joins TRBV11-3 and TRBJ2-7; D ambiguous. The CDR3 length is 13 residues. Trimming stripped 5 bases from V and 1 base from J, with 9 bases between. Germline values: CDR1 SGHNT, CDR2 YENEEA. Full variable domain (rest looked up from reference TRBV11-3 and TRBJ2-7): EAGVVQSPRYKIIEKKQPVAFWCNPISGHNTLYWYLQNLGQGPELLIRYENEEAVDDSQLPKDRFSAERLKGVDSTLKIQPAELGDSAVYLCASSAPGSYEQYFGPGTRLTVT.

V and J are TRBV6-2 or TRBV6-3 and TRBJ1-2; D may be TRBD1 (5 bases). Deletions cut 0 bases from V and 7 bases from J, with 12 bases between. Germline assignment: CDR1 MNHEY and CDR2 SVGEGT. The CDR3 runs to 14 residues. The CDR3 sequence is CASSYSGATLGYTF. DNA for the CDR3: TGTGCCAGCAGTTACTCAGGGGCAACTCTTGGCTACACCTTC.

This clone appeared once. V is TRBV19 and J is TRBJ2-5; perhaps TRBD1 as D (5 bases). This CDR3 is 15 amino acids long. Germline V lookup: CDR1 LNHDA, CDR2 SQIVND (reference sequence). The ends were cut back, 6 bases at V and 4 bases at J, with 18 bases in the middle. CDR3 residues: CASSSAQQGAETQYF. In nucleotides, the CDR3 is TGTGCCAGTAGCTCAGCTCAGCAGGGTGCAGAGACCCAGTACTTC.

The genes are TRBV19 and TRBJ2-7; 7 bases are shared with TRBD1. CDR1 and CDR2 (germline): LNHDA, SQIVND (reference sequence). The CDR3 runs 14 residues. Unmatched junction bases numbered 5, after V lost 3 bases and J lost 3 bases. In nucleotides, the CDR3 is TGTGCCAGTAGTATGGGGAACAGGGGCTACGAGCAGTACTTC. Translating it yields CASSMGNRGYEQYF.

The J gene is TRBJ1-3, the V gene TRBV18; D may be TRBD1 (6 bases). Trimming removed 6 bases at V and 0 bases at J, with 15 bases between. The CDR3 loop spans 16 amino acids. Germline V lookup: CDR1 KGHSH, CDR2 LQKENI. The CDR3, as DNA: TGTGCCAGCTCCCCCCAACAGGGTCCCTCTGGAAACACCATATATTTT. It translates to CASSPQQGPSGNTIYF.

This chain uses TRBV5-5 with TRBJ2-5; 10 bases are a match to TRBD2. V shed 0 bases and J 5 bases; nucleotides not matched to a gene: 4. Germline CDR1 reads SGHKS; CDR2 reads YYEKEE (reference sequence). The CDR3 consists of 15 residues. CDR3 residues: CASSLALAGEETQYF. CDR3 coding DNA: TGTGCCAGCAGCTTGGCCCTAGCGGGGGAGGAGACCCAGTACTTC.

The chain uses TRBV5-8 and TRBJ2-1, with TRBD2 matching 7 bases. Germline CDR1 is SGHTS and CDR2 is YDEGEE. V lost 7 bases to trimming and J lost 9 bases; unmatched junction nucleotides: 4. The CDR3 length is 11 residues. DNA of the CDR3: TGTGCCAGCTTCTCGGGGGGTGAGCAGTTCTTC. Encoded protein: CASFSGGEQFF.

The chain joins TRBV4-3 to TRBJ2-5, with D possibly matching TRBD2 (5 bases). The CDR3 has 14 amino acids. The V and J ends lost 0 bases and 5 bases respectively, with 10 bases between them. Per the germline V gene, CDR1 is LGHNA and CDR2 is YSLEER. CDR3 loop: CASSQDASRETQYF. DNA of the CDR3: TGCGCCAGCAGCCAAGATGCTAGCAGGGAGACCCAGTACTTC.